This entry describes one TCR beta chain. Antigen unknown. These data come from a study of vaccination effects on CD4 cells after COVID-19. TCRdb's table, derived via immunoSEQ multiplex PCR, lists solely in-frame clones and lacks some. The table includes 45,000 to 60,000 clones, about 75% detected once. The CDR3 runs to 14 residues. With 3 bases removed from V and 0 bases from J, the gap between germline ends came to 6 bases. The germline gives CDR1 LGHDT, CDR2 YNNKEL (reference sequence). Subsequent to roughly 9 days of culture, CD4+ T cells were isolated. V gene TRBV3-1 (or the pseudogene TRBV3-2) combines with J gene TRBJ2-1, with unresolved D. This receptor was identified in a human donor who had a prior SARS-CoV-2 infection. The material sequenced was CD4+ T cells from PBMCs cultured without peptide, taken before COVID-19 vaccination. The CDR3 protein is CASSQPSSYNEQFF. The CDR3 DNA follows: TGTGCCAGCAGCCAGCCGAGCTCCTACAATGAGCAGTTCTTC.